Sequencing of this T cell receptor (beta chain) was carried out in a study of blood T cell repertoires in COVID-19. CDR1 and CDR2 (germline): LNHDA, SQIVND (reference sequence). This CDR3 has 15 residues. The junction had 6 bases not matched to a gene; V was cut back by 4 bases and J by 2 bases. TCRdb's table, derived via immunoSEQ multiplex PCR, lists solely in-frame clones and lacks some. The data show 110,000 or so clones, approximately 81% seen once. The source material was peripheral blood. The receptor was derived from a man aged 50 or older with acute or convalescent COVID-19. This chain connects TRBV19 to TRBJ1-1; TRBD1 matches at 8 bases. This chain's CDR3 is CASSTRDRGNTEAFF. The CDR3 region has the DNA TGTGCCAGTAGTACCCGAGACAGGGGCAACACTGAAGCTTTCTTT.